These 14 T cell receptor beta chains were all obtained from the same sample, sequenced in a study of human T cells and chemical hapten exposure. Time point given: pre-sensitization, week 0. Treatment given: therapeutic diphenylcyclopropenone sensitization with weekly scalp DPC. TCRdb independently ran MiXCR on the RACE reads; one entry per CDR3 protein. The repertoire holds 250,000 or so distinct CDR3 sequences, with about 9.4% as singletons. The source was whole blood, collected in connection with sensitization to the hapten diphenylcyclopropenone (DPC). These receptors were collected from a woman aged 40 to 55 with alopecia areata. Some clones in this sample may be carry-over from other donors' samples.

This clonotype was recorded a few times. The chain combines TRBV27 with TRBJ2-1, with TRBD2 matching 8 bases. The CDR3 covers 16 residues. Trimming at V came to 2 bases and at J to 3 bases, leaving 6 bases not matched to a gene. Germline V gene sequence: CDR1 MNHEY, CDR2 SMNVEV (reference sequence). CDR3 coding DNA: TGTGCCAGCAGTTTACGGGGACTAGGGGTCTACAATGAGCAGTTCTTC. Translating gives CASSLRGLGVYNEQFF.

This clonotype came up many times. The chain has TRBV7-9 and TRBJ2-5; maybe TRBD2 (5 bases). The CDR3 sequence is 13 residues long. The V gene lost 5 bases and the J gene lost 1 base, with 8 bases spanning the gap. CDR1 and CDR2 from the germline V gene are SEHNR and FQNEAQ (reference sequence). Written as DNA, the CDR3 is TGTGCCAGCAGCCCCGGGATCCAAGAGACCCAGTACTTC. Its translation: CASSPGIQETQYF.

In this sample, this clonotype turned up a few times. The chain joins TRBV19 to TRBJ2-1; 11 bases match TRBD2. The CDR3 contains 16 residues. V gave up 7 bases and J gave up 0 bases; unmatched junction bases: 5. Germline V gene lookup returns CDR1 LNHDA and CDR2 SQIVND (reference sequence). This CDR3 is CASNPSGGSSYNEQFF. The CDR3 region has the DNA TGTGCCAGTAATCCTAGCGGGGGGAGCTCCTACAATGAGCAGTTCTTC.

This clonotype has just a few counts. The J gene is TRBJ1-1, the V gene TRBV18; 9 bases align to TRBD1. The length of the CDR3 is 14 residues. V was clipped by 2 bases and J by 5 bases; unmatched bases: 3. Germline V gene data show CDR1 as KGHSH and CDR2 as LQKENI. DNA of the CDR3: TGTGCCAGCTCACCATCGGGACAGGGAACTGAAGCTTTCTTT. Translated: CASSPSGQGTEAFF.

This clonotype showed up just a few times. The chain is built from TRBV5-1 and TRBJ2-1; TRBD1 or TRBD2 may be the D gene (5 bases each). Germline V gene data show CDR1 as SGHRS and CDR2 as YFSETQ. This CDR3 is 11 amino acids long. The V and J ends lost 3 bases and 8 bases respectively, with 6 bases between them. The CDR3 here is CASSWGYEQFF. CDR3 in DNA: TGCGCCAGCAGCTGGGGGTATGAGCAGTTCTTC.

The chain combines TRBV10-3 with TRBJ2-3; either TRBD1 or TRBD2 may fit D (5 bases each). V was cut by 6 bases and J by 4 bases, with 14 bases left in between. CDR1 is ENHRY, CDR2 SYGVKD, per germline. This CDR3 comprises 14 residues. The CDR3: CAIRQGRDADTQYF. The CDR3 region has the DNA TGTGCCATCAGACAAGGACGGGACGCAGATACGCAGTATTTT.

This clonotype was observed a few times. The chain combines TRBV20-1 with TRBJ2-2, with D possibly TRBD2 on 5 matching bases. V lost 2 bases to trimming and J lost 0 bases, with 7 bases between them. The CDR3 sequence is 14 residues long. From germline, CDR1 is DFQATT and CDR2 SNEGSKA (reference sequence). CDR3 nucleotides: TGCAGTGCTAGACAGGACTCGAACACCGGGGAGCTGTTTTTT. The encoded protein is CSARQDSNTGELFF.

A few counts support this clonotype. This rearrangement joins TRBV5-1 to TRBJ2-3; D not resolved. The ends were cut back, 0 bases at V and 4 bases at J, with 9 bases in the middle. CDR3 length: 14 residues. Germline V lookup: CDR1 SGHRS, CDR2 YFSETQ. CDR3 coding DNA: TGCGCCAGCAGCTTGGACCCACCCCCAGATACGCAGTATTTT. This gives the protein CASSLDPPPDTQYF.

This rearrangement joins TRBV4-2 to TRBJ2-2, with TRBD1 identical over 7 bases. This CDR3 is built from 15 residues. The junction had 1 base not matched to a gene; V was cut back by 1 base and J by 2 bases. The germline V gene encodes CDR1 LGHNA and CDR2 YNFKEQ. The CDR3 nucleotides are TGTGCCAGCAGCCAAGGGGACAGCAACACCGGGGAGCTGTTTTTT. Protein: CASSQGDSNTGELFF.

This clonotype has a handful of counts. The chain recombines TRBV24-1 with TRBJ2-7, with 9 bases aligning to TRBD1. CDR3 length: 16 residues. Germline V gene lookup returns CDR1 KGHDR and CDR2 SFDVKD. Trimming took 4 bases from V and 1 from J; bases not matched to a gene: 7. The CDR3 reads CATSETGTGTSYEQYF. The CDR3 DNA sequence: TGTGCCACCAGTGAGACCGGGACAGGGACGTCCTACGAGCAGTACTTC.

This clonotype was observed a handful of times. The chain couples TRBV27 to TRBJ2-2; maybe TRBD1 (7 bases). The CDR3 totals 14 residues. V lost 4 bases to trimming and J lost 6 bases, with 12 bases between them. Germline V gives CDR1 MNHEY, CDR2 SMNVEV (reference sequence). CDR3 sequence (DNA): TGTGCCAGCAGTTCGCAGGGGGGAGCCGGGGAGCTGTTTTTT. This translates into CASSSQGGAGELFF.

This clonotype was counted many times. The chain combines TRBV20-1 with TRBJ2-5; D call uncertain. Trimming cost V 0 bases and J 2 bases, with 10 bases left between them. Germline-derived CDR1 and CDR2 are DFQATT and SNEGSKA (reference sequence). CDR3 length: 14 residues. In nucleotides, the CDR3 is TGCAGTGCTAGAGAAGGCGGTCAGCAAGAGACCCAGTACTTC. Translating gives CSAREGGQQETQYF.

In the case of this clonotype: The germline gene is not matched at one end of the junction; a read error may be the cause. The CDR3 sequence: CANSYPTSGDYNEQFF. The CDR3 DNA follows: TGTGCCAACAGTTACCCGACTAGCGGGGACTACAATGAGCAGTTCTTC. The rearrangement uses TRBV6-2 or TRBV6-3 and TRBJ2-1; TRBD2 matches 11 bases. CDR1 is MNHEY, CDR2 SVGEGT, per germline. CDR3 length: 16 residues.

The rearrangement joins TRBV6-2 or TRBV6-3 to TRBJ2-7; 10 nucleotides agree with TRBD2. V lost 6 bases to trimming and J lost 3 bases; unmatched junction nucleotides: 5. The germline CDR1 and CDR2 sequences are MNHEY and SVGEGT. The CDR3 loop spans 14 amino acids. The CDR3: CASSNLAGVYEQYF. Here the CDR3 DNA reads TGTGCCAGCAGCAACCTAGCGGGAGTCTACGAGCAGTACTTC.